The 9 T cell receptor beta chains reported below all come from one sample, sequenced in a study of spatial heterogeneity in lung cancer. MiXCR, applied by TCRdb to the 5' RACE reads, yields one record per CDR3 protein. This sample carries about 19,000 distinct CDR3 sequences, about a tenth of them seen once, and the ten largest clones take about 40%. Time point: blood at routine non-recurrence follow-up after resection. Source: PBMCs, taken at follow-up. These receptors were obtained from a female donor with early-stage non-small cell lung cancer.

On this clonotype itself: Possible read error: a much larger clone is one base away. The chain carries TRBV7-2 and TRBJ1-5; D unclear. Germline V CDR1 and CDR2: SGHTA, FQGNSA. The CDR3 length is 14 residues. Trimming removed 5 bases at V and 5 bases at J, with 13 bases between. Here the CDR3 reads CTSSPDAGYQPQHF. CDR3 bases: TGTACCAGCAGCCCCGATGCGGGGTATCAGCCCCAGCATTTT.

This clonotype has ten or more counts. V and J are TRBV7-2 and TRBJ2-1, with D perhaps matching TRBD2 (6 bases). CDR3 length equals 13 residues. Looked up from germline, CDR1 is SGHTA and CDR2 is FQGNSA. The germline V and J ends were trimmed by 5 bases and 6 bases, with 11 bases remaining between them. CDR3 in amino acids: CASSQPTSNEQFF. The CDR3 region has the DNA TGTGCCAGCAGCCAACCGACTAGCAATGAGCAGTTCTTC.

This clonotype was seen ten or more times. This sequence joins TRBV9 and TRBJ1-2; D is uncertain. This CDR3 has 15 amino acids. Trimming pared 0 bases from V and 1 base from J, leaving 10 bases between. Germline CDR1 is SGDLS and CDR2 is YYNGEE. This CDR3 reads CASSVGPAVNYGYTF. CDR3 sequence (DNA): TGTGCCAGCAGCGTAGGACCAGCTGTTAACTATGGCTACACCTTC. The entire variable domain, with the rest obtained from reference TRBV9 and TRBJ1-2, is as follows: DSGVTQTPKHLITATGQRVTLRCSPRSGDLSVYWYQQSLDQGLQFLIQYYNGEERAKGNILERFSAQQFPDLHSELNLSSLELGDSALYFCASSVGPAVNYGYTFGSGTRLTVV.

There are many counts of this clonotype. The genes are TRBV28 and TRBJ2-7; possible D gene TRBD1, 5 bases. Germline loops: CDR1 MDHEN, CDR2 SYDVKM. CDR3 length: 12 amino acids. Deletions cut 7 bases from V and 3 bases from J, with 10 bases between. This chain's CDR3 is CASIGVGYEQYF. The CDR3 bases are TGTGCCAGCATAGGGGTGGGCTACGAGCAGTACTTC.

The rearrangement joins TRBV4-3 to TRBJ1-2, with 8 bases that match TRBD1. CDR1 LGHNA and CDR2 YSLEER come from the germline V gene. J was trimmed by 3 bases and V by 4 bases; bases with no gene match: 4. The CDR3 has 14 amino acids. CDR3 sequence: CASSPGQAYYGYTF. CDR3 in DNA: TGCGCCAGCAGCCCGGGACAGGCGTACTATGGCTACACCTTC.

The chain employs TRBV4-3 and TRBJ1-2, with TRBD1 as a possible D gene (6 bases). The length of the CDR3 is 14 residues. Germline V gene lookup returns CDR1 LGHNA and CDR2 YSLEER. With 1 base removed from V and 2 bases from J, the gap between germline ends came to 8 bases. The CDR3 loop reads CASSQAQGNYGYTF. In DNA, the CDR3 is TGCGCCAGCAGCCAAGCACAGGGCAACTATGGCTACACCTTC.

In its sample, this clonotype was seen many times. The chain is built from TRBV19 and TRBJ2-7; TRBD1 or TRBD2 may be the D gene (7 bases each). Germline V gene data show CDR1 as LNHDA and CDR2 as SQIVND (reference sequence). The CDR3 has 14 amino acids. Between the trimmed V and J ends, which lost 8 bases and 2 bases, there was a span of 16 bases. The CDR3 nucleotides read TGTGCCAGTGCCAGGGACAGCGGGACCTACGAGCAGTACTTC. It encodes CASARDSGTYEQYF.

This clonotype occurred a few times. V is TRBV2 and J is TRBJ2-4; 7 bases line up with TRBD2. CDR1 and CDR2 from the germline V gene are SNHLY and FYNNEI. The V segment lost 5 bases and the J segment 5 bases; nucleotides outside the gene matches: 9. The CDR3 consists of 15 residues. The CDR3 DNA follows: TGTGCCAGCAGTCATGAGACTAGCACCGAAAACATTCAGTACTTC. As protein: CASSHETSTENIQYF.

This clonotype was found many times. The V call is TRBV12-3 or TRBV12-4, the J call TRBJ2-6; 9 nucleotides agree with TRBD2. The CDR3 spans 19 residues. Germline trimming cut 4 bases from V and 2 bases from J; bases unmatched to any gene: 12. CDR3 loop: CASSSGLAPNSAGANVLTF. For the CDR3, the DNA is TGTGCCAGCAGTTCCGGACTAGCGCCGAATTCCGCTGGGGCCAACGTCCTGACTTTC.